This T cell receptor beta chain is drawn from a study of early T cells in non-severe SARS-CoV-2 infection. V lost 8 bases, J lost 3 bases, and 11 bases lay in between. The CDR3 is made up of 12 amino acids. Germline V lookup: CDR1 SGHRS, CDR2 YFSETQ. Unique molecular identifiers (one per individual cDNA molecule) were attached. A single record per CDR3 protein comes from TCRdb applying MiXCR to the 5' RACE reads. Of some 73,000 distinct CDR3 sequences listed, roughly 12% were seen once; the top ten hold about 3.4%. Sequenced sample: whole blood. The chain carries TRBV5-1 and TRBJ1-2; a possible D gene is TRBD1 (5 bases). The receptor was isolated from an adult who was a healthcare worker with PCR-confirmed SARS-CoV-2 infection or an uninfected control (not recorded which). The DNA for the CDR3 is TGCGCCAGTACCGAGACAGACTATGGCTACACCTTC. Translating gives CASTETDYGYTF.